This T cell receptor beta chain is drawn from a study of Ad26.COV2.S vaccination and SARS-CoV-2 variants. This table comes from immunoSEQ multiplex PCR, and its TCRdb copy is limited to in-frame clones, with some not included. The sample lists 430,000 or so clones, roughly nine tenths occurring once. Specified treatment: about 20 received Ad26.COV2.S at low or high dose, single or two shots; about 5 received placebo; per-sample allocation not given. Specimens were obtained on day 63 following the first vaccine or placebo injection. Looked up from germline, CDR1 is SEHNR and CDR2 is FQNEAQ (reference sequence). The V gene lost 1 base and the J gene lost 6 bases, with 6 bases spanning the gap. The CDR3 has 13 amino acids.

The TCR sequence derives from a person between 18 and 65 years old who received the Ad26.COV2.S COVID-19 vaccine or a placebo. This chain uses TRBV7-9 with TRBJ2-2; no reliable D call. The source was peripheral blood, collected in a trial of Ad26.COV2.S vaccine versus placebo. CDR3 coding DNA: TGTGCCAGCAGCTTAGATCCTTCCGGGGAGCTGTTTTTT. Encoded protein: CASSLDPSGELFF.